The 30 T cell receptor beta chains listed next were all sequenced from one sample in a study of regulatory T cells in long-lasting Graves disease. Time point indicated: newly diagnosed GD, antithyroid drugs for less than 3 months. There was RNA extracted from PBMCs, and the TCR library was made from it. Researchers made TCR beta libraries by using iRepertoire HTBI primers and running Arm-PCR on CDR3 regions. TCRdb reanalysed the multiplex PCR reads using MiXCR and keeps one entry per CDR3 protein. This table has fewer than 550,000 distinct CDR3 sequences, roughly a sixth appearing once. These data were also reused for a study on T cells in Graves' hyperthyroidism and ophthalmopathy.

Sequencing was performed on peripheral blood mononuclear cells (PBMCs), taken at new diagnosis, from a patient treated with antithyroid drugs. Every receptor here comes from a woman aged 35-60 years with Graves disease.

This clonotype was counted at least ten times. The CDR3 loop reads CASSYNLGTGNYNSPLHF. The CDR3 region has the DNA TGTGCCAGCAGTTACAATCTTGGGACAGGGAATTATAATTCACCCCTCCACTTT. The chain uses TRBV6-2 or TRBV6-3 and TRBJ1-6; TRBD1 agrees at 9 bases. CDR3 length equals 18 residues. V lost 2 bases and J lost 4; bases outside the gene matches: 9. Germline values: CDR1 MNHEY, CDR2 SVGEGT.

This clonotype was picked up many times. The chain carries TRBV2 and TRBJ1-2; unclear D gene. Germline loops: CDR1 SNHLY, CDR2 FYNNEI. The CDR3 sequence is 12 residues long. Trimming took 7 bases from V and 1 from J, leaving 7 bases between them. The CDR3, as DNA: TGTGCCAGCATGGACGATAACTATGGCTACACCTTC. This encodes CASMDDNYGYTF.

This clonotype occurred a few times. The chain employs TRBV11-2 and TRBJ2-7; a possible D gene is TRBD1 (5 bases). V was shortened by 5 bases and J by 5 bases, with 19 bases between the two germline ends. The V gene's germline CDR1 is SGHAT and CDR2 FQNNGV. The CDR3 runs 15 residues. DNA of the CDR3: TGTGCCAGCAGCACACCAAGGGGTCCCCCGCACGAGCAGTACTTC. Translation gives CASSTPRGPPHEQYF.

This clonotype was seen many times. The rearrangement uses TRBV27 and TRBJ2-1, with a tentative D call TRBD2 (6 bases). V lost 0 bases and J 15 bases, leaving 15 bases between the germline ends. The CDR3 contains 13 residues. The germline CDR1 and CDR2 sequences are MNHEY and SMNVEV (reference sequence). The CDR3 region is CASSLSRWGGRFF. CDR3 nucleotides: TGTGCCAGCAGTTTATCACGTTGGGGAGGACGGTTCTTC.

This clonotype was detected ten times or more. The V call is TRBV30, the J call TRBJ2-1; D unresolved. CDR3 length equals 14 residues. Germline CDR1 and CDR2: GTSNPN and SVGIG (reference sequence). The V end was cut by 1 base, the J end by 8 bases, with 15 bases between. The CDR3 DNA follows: TGTGCCTGGAGTGCCTGGGTCCCCGGCGATGAGCAGTTCTTC. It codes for CAWSAWVPGDEQFF.

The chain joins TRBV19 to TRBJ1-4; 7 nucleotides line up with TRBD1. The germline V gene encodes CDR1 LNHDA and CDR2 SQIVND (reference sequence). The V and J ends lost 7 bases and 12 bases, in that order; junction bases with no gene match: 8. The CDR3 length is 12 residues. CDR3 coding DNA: TGTGCCAGTAAAACTAGGACAGGAGAACTGTTTTTT. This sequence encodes CASKTRTGELFF.

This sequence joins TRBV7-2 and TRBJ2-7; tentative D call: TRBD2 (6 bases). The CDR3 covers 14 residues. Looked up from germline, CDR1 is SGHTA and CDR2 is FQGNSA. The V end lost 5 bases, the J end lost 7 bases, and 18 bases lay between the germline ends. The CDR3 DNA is TGTGCCAGCAGCCCACTGTGGGCGGGGAATGAGCAGTACTTC. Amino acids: CASSPLWAGNEQYF.

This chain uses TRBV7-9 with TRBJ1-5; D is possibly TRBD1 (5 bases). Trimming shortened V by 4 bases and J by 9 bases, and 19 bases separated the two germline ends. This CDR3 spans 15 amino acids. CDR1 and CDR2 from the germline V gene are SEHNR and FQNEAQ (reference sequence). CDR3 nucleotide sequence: TGTGCCAGCAGCTCTGCAACCGGGCCGCAGGGGCCCCAGCATTTT. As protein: CASSSATGPQGPQHF.

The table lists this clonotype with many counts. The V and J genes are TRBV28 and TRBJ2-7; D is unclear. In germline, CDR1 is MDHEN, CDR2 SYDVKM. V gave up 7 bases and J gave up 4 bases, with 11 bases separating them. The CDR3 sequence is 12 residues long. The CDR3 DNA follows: TGTGCCAGCAACCTAAGATCGTACGAGCAGTACTTC. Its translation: CASNLRSYEQYF. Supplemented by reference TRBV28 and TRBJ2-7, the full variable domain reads DVKVTQSSRYLVKRTGEKVFLECVQDMDHENMFWYRQDPGLGLRLIYFSYDVKMKEKGDIPEGYSVSREKKERFSLILESASTNQTSMYLCASNLRSYEQYFGPGTRLTVT.

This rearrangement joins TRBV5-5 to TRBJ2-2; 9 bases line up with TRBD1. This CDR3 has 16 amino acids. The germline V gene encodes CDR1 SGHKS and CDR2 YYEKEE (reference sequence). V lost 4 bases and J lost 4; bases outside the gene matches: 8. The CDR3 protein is CASSIDGQGITGELFF. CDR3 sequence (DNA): TGTGCCAGCAGCATCGACGGACAGGGGATCACCGGGGAGCTGTTTTTT.

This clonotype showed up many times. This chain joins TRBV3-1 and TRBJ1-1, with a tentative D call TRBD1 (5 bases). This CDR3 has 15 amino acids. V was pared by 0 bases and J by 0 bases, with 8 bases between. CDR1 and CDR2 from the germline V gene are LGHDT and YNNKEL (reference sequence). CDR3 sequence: CASSQDGGVNTEAFF. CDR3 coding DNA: TGTGCCAGCAGCCAAGATGGAGGGGTGAACACTGAAGCTTTCTTT.

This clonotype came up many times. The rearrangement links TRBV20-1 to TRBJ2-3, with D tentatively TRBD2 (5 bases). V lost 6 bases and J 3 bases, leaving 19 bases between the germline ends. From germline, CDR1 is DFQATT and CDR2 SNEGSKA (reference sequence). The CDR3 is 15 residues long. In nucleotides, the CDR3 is TGCAGTGCCCCTGATCGGGGTGGGGTTACAGATACGCAGTATTTT. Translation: CSAPDRGGVTDTQYF.

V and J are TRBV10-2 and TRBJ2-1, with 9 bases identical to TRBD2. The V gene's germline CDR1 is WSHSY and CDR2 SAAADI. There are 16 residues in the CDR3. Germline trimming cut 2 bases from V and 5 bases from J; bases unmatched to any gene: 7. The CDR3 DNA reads TGCGCCAGCAGTGAGGGAAGCGGGGGGCCCAACAATGAGCAGTTCTTC. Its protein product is CASSEGSGGPNNEQFF.

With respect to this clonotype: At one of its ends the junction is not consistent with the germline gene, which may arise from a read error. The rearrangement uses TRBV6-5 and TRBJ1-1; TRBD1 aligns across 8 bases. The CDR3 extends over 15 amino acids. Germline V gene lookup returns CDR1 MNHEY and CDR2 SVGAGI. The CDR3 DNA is TGTGCCAGCAGTTACTCGCAGGGGGCGAGTACTGAAGCTTCCTTT. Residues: CASSYSQGASTEASF.

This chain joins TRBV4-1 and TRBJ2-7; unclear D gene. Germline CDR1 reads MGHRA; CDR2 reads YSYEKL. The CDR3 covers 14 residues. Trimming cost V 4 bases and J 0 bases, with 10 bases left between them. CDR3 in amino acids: CASSPDQTSYEQYF. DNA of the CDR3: TGCGCCAGCAGCCCGGACCAAACCTCCTACGAGCAGTACTTC.

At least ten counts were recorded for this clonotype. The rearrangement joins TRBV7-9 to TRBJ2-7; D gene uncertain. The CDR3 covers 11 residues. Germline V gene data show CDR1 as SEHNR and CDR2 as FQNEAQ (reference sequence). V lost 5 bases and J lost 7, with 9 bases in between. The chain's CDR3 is CASSPMTEQYF. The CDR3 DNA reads TGTGCCAGCAGCCCCATGACTGAGCAGTACTTC.

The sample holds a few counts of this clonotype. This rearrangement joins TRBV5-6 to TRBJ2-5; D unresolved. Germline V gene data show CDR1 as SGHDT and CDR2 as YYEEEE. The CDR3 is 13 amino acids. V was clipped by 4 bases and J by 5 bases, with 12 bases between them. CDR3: CASSRTRDETQYF. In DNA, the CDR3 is TGTGCCAGCAGCCGGACCCGAGACGAGACCCAGTACTTC.

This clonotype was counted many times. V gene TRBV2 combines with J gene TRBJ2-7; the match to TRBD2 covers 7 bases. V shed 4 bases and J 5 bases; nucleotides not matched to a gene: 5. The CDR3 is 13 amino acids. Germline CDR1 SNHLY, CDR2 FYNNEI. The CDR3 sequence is CASSASRGDEQYF. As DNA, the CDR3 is TGTGCCAGCAGTGCGTCCCGGGGGGACGAGCAGTACTTC.

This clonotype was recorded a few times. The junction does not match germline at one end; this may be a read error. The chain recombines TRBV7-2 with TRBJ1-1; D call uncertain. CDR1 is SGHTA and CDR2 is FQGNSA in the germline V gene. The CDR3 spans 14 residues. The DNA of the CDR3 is TGTGCCGGCAGCTTAGAACAGTTGAACACTGAAGCTTTCTTT. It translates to CAGSLEQLNTEAFF.

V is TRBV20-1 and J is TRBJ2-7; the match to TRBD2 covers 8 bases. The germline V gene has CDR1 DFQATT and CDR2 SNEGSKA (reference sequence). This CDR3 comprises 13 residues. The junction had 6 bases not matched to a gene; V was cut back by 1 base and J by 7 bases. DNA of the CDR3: TGCAGTGCTAGAGCGGGGGGGCCGGGTGAGCAGTACTTC. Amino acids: CSARAGGPGEQYF.

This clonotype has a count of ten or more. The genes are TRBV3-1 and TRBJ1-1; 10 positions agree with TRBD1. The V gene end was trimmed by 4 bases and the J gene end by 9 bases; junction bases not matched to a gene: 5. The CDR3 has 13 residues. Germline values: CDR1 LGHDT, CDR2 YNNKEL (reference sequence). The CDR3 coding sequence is TGTGCCAGCAGCCCGACAGGGGGCGTGAAAGCTTTCTTT. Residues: CASSPTGGVKAFF.

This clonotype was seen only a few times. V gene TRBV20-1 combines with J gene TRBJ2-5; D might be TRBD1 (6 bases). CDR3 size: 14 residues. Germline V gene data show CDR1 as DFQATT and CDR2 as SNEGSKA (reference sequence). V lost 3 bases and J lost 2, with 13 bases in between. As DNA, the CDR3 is TGCAGTGCTAGGACAGGTGCCGGTCAAGAGACCCAGTACTTC. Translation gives CSARTGAGQETQYF.

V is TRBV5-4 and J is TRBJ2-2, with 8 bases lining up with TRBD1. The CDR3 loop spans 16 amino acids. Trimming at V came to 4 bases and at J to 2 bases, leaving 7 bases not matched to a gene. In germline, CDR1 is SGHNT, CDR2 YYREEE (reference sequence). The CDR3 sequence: CASSVPTGVNTGELFF. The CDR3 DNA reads TGTGCCAGCAGCGTACCGACAGGGGTAAACACCGGGGAGCTGTTTTTT.

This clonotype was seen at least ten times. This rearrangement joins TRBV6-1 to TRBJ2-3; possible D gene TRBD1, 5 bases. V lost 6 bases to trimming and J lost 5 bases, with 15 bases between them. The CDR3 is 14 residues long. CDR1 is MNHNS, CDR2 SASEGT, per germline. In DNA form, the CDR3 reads TGTGCCAGCAGACAAATAGGGGTAGAAGATACGCAGTATTTT. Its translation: CASRQIGVEDTQYF.

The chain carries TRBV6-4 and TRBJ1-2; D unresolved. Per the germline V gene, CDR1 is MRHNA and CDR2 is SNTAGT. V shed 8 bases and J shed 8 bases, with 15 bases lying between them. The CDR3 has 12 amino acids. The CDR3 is CASVSEGHGYTF. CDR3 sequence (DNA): TGTGCCAGCGTATCAGAGGGCCACGGCTACACCTTC.

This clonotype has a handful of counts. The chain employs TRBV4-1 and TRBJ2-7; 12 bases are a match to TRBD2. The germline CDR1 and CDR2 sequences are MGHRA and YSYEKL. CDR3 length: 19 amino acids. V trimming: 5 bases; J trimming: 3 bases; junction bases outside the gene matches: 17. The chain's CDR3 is CASSKSYSTSGGLNYEQYF. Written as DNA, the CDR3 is TGCGCCAGCAGCAAATCCTATTCGACTAGCGGGGGCCTCAACTACGAGCAGTACTTC.

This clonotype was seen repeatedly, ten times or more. The CDR3 loop reads CASSGGQTYEQYF. The CDR3 DNA sequence: TGTGCCAGCTCAGGGGGACAGACCTACGAGCAGTACTTC. V usage is TRBV18 and J usage is TRBJ2-7; the match to TRBD1 covers 7 bases. The CDR3 runs 13 residues. The ends lost 5 bases at V and 2 bases at J; junction bases unmatched: 3. Germline V gene lookup returns CDR1 KGHSH and CDR2 LQKENI.

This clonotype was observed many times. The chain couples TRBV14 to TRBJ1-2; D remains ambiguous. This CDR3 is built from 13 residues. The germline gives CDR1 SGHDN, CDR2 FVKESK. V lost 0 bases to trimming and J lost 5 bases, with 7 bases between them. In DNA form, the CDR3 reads TGTGCCAGCAGCCAAGATTTTGAGTATGGCTACACCTTC. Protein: CASSQDFEYGYTF.

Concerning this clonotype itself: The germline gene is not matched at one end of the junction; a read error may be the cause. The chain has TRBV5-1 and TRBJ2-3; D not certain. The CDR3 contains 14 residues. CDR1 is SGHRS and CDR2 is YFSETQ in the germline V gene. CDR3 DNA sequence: TGCACCAGCAGCTTACTAACTAGCACAGATACGCAGTATTTT. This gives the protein CTSSLLTSTDTQYF. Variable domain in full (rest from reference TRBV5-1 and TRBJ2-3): KAGVTQTPRYLIKTRGQQVTLSCSPISGHRSVSWYQQTPGQGLQFLFEYFSETQRNKGNFPGRFSGRQFSNSRSEMNVSTLELGDSALYLCTSSLLTSTDTQYFGPGTRLTVL.

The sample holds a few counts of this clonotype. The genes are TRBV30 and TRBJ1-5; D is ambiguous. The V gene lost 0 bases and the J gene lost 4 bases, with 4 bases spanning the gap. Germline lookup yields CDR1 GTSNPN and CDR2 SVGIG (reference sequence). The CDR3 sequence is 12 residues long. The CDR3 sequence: CAWSVGNQPQHF. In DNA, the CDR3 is TGTGCCTGGAGTGTGGGTAATCAGCCCCAGCATTTT.